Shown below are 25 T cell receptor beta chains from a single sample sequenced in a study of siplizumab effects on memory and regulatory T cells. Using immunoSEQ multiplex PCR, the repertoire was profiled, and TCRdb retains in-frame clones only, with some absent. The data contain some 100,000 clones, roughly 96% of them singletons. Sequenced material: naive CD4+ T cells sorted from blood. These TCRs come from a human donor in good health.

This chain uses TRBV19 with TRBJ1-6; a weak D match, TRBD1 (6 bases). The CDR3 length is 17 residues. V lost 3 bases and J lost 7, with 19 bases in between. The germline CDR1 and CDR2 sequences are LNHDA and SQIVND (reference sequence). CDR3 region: CASSIKRGDRGNSPLHF. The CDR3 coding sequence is TGTGCCAGTAGTATCAAGAGGGGGGATCGGGGAAATTCACCCCTCCACTTT.

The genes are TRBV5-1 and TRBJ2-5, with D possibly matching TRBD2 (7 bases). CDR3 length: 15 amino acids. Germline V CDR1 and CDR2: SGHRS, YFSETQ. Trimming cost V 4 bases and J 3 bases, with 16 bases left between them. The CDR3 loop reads CASSPSGGREETQYF. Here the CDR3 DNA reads TGCGCCAGCAGCCCCTCGGGGGGCCGGGAAGAGACCCAGTACTTC.

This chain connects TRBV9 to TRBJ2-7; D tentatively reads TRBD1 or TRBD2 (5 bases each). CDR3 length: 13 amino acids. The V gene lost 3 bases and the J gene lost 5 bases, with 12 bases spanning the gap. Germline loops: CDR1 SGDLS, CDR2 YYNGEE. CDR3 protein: CASSDRQGDEQYF. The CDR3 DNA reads TGTGCCAGCAGCGATAGGCAGGGAGACGAGCAGTACTTC.

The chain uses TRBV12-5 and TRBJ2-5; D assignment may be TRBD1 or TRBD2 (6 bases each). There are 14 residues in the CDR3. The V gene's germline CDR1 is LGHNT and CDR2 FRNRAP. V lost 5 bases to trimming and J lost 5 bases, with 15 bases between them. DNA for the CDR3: TGTGCTAGTGGTCCCCCCGGGGGCAGGGAGACCCAGTACTTC. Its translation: CASGPPGGRETQYF.

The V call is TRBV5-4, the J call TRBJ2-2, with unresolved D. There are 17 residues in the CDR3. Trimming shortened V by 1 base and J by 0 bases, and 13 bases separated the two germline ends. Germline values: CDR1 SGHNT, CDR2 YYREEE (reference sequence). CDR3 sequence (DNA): TGTGCCAGCAGCTTGATCGGGTATTTTGCGAACACCGGGGAGCTGTTTTTT. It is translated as CASSLIGYFANTGELFF.

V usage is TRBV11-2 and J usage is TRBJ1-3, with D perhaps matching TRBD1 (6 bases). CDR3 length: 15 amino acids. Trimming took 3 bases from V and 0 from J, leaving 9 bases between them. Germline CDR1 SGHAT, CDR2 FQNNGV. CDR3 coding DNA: TGTGCCAGCAGCTTGGACAGCTACTCTGGAAACACCATATATTTT. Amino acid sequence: CASSLDSYSGNTIYF. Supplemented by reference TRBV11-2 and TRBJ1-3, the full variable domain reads EAGVAQSPRYKIIEKRQSVAFWCNPISGHATLYWYQQILGQGPKLLIQFQNNGVVDDSQLPKDRFSAERLKGVDSTLKIQPAKLEDSAVYLCASSLDSYSGNTIYFGEGSWLTVV.

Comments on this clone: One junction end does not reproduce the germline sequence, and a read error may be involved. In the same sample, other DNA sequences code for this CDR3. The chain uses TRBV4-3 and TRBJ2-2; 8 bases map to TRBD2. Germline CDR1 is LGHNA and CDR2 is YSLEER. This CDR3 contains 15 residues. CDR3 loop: CASSIGTRIAGELFF. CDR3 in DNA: TGCGCCAGCAGCATCGGGACTAGGATCGCGGGGGAACTGTTTTTT.

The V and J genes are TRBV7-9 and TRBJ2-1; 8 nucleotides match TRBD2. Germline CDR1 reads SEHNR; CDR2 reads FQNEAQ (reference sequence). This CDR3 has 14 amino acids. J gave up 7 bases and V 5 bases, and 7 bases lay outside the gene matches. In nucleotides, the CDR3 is TGTGCCAGCAGCAGAGCGGGGGCGGTTAATGAGCAGTTCTTC. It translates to CASSRAGAVNEQFF.

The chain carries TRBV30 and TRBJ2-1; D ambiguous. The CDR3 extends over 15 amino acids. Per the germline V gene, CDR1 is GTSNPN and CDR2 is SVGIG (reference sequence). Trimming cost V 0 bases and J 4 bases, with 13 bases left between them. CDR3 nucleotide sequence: TGTGCCTGGAGTGTAGGCAGTACACTTTACAATGAGCAGTTCTTC. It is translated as CAWSVGSTLYNEQFF.

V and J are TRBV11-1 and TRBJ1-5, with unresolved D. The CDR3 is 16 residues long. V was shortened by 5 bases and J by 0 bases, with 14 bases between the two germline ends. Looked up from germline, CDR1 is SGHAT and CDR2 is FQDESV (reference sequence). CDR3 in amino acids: CASSPICAPSNQPQHF. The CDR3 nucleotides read TGTGCCAGCAGCCCTATTTGCGCCCCTAGCAATCAGCCCCAGCATTTT.

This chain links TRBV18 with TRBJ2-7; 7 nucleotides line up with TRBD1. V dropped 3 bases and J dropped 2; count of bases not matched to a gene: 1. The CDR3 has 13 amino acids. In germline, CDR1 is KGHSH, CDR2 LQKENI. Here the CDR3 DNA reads TGTGCCAGCTCACCTCAGGGGGCCTACGAGCAGTACTTC. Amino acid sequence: CASSPQGAYEQYF.

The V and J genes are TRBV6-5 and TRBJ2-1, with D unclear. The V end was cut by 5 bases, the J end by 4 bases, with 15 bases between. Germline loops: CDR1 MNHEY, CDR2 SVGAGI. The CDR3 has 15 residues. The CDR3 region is CASSHRRTNYNEQFF. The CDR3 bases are TGTGCCAGCAGTCACCGAAGAACCAATTACAATGAGCAGTTCTTC.

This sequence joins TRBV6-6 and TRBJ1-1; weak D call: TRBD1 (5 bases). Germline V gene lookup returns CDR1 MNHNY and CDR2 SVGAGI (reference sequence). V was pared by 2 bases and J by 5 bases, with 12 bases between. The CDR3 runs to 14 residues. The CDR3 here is CASSYKRRGTEAFF. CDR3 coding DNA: TGTGCCAGCAGTTACAAACGAAGGGGAACTGAAGCTTTCTTT.

The CDR3, as DNA: TGTGCCAGCAGGCAGGGTGTAGGTCAGCCCCAGCATTTT. Amino acids: CASRQGVGQPQHF. The chain joins TRBV11-2 to TRBJ1-5; D might be TRBD1 (5 bases). V gave up 6 bases and J gave up 6 bases, with 12 bases separating them. The germline gives CDR1 SGHAT, CDR2 FQNNGV. This CDR3 region has 13 residues.

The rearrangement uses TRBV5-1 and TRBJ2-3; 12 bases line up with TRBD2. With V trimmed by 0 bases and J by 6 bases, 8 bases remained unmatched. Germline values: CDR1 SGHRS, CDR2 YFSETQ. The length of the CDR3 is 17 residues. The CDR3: CASSLGPSGGALDTQYF. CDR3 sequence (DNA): TGCGCCAGCAGCTTGGGTCCTAGCGGGGGGGCATTGGATACGCAGTATTTT.

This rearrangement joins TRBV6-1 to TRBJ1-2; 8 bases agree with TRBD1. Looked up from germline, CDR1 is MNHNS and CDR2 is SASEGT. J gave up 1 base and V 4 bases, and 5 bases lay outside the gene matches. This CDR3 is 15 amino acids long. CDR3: CASSGQGSLNYGYTF. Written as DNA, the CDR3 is TGTGCCAGCAGTGGACAGGGGAGCCTTAACTATGGCTACACCTTC.

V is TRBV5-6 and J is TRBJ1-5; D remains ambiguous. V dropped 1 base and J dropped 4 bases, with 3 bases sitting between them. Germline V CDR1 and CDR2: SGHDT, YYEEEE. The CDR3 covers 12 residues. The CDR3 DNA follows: TGTGCCAGCAGCTTGTTAAATCAGCCCCAGCATTTT. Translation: CASSLLNQPQHF.

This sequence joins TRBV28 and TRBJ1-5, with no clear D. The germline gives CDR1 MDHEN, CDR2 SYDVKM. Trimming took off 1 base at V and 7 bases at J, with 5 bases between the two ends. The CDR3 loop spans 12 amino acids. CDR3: CASSLLSQPQHF. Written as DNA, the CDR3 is TGTGCCAGCAGTTTATTGTCCCAGCCCCAGCATTTT.

The CDR3 DNA reads TGTGCCAGCGTGCAGGGGGCTTTAAGGTACGAGCAGTACTTC. Its protein product is CASVQGALRYEQYF. The chain uses TRBV2 and TRBJ2-7; 8 nucleotides align to TRBD1. The germline V gene has CDR1 SNHLY and CDR2 FYNNEI. The junction had 10 bases not matched to a gene; V was cut back by 8 bases and J by 4 bases. The CDR3 extends over 14 amino acids.

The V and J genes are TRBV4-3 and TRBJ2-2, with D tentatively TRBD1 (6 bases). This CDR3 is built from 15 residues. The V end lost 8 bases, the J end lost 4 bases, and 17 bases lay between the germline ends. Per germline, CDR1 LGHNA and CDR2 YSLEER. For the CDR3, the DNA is TGCGCCAGCCCAAACCCAGGGGAGTGCACCGGGGAGCTGTTTTTT. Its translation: CASPNPGECTGELFF.

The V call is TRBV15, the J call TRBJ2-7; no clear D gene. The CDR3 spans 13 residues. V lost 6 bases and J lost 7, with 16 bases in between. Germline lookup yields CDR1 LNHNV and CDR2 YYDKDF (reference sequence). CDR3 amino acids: CATRKKAFLEQYF. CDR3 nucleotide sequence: TGTGCCACCAGAAAGAAGGCATTCTTGGAGCAGTACTTC.

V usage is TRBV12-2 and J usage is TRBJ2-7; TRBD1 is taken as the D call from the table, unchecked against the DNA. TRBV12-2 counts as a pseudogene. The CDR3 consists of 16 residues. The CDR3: CASRPSNRGRWKEQYF. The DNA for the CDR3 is TGTGCAAGTCGCCCAAGCAACAGGGGCAGATGGAAAGAGCAGTACTTC.

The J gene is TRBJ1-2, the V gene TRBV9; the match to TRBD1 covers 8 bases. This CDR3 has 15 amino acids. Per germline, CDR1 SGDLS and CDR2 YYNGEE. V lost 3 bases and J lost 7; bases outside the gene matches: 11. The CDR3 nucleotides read TGTGCCAGCAGCGCCCACTTGACAGGGGAGGCTGGCTACACCTTC. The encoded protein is CASSAHLTGEAGYTF.

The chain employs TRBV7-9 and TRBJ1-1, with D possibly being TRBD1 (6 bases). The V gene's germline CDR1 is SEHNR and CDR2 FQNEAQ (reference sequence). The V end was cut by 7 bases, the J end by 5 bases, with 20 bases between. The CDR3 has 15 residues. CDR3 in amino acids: CASNVFRGRRTEAFF. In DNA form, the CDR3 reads TGTGCCAGCAACGTGTTCAGGGGTCGTAGGACTGAAGCTTTCTTT.

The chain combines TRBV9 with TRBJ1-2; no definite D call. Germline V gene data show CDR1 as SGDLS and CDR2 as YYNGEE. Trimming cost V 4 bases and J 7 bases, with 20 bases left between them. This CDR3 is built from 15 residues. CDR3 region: CASSIRPGPPLGYTF. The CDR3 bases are TGTGCCAGCAGCATTCGACCCGGACCTCCACTTGGCTACACCTTC.